These 29 T cell receptor beta chains share one sample of origin, sequenced in a study of blood T cells in healthy people across ages. The second PCR ran roughly 6 to 11 cycles with a sample-barcoded 5' primer and J-beta primers. Each CDR3 protein is one row after TCRdb ran MiXCR on the 5' RACE reads. In the table there are under 850,000 distinct CDR3 sequences, roughly 34% of which are singletons. The sequenced material came from blood. All receptors derive from a man aged 18 to 29 in good health.

This chain joins TRBV2 and TRBJ2-1; 12 nucleotides line up with TRBD2. CDR1 and CDR2 from the germline V gene are SNHLY and FYNNEI. This CDR3 region has 16 residues. The ends lost 5 bases at V and 6 bases at J; junction bases unmatched: 8. This CDR3 is CASSSPTSGGGNEQFF. CDR3 DNA: TGTGCCAGCAGTTCCCCGACTAGCGGGGGAGGCAATGAGCAGTTCTTC.

This clonotype was seen many times. The chain joins TRBV25-1 to TRBJ2-5; D remains ambiguous. The V gene lost 4 bases and the J gene lost 4 bases, with 7 bases spanning the gap. Germline loops: CDR1 MGHDK, CDR2 SYGVNS. This CDR3 is 12 amino acids long. CDR3 in amino acids: CASSAPRETQYF. CDR3 DNA sequence: TGTGCCAGCAGTGCCCCACGAGAGACCCAGTACTTC.

This clonotype has only one observation. The CDR3 loop reads CASSFTASTDTQYF. The DNA of the CDR3 is TGTGCCAGCAGTTTTACCGCTAGCACAGATACGCAGTATTTT. The V gene is TRBV27, the J gene TRBJ2-3; no firm D call. Trimming shortened V by 3 bases and J by 0 bases, and 7 bases separated the two germline ends. This CDR3 has 14 residues. Germline V gives CDR1 MNHEY, CDR2 SMNVEV (reference sequence).

V usage is TRBV4-3 and J usage is TRBJ1-1; 9 nucleotides line up with TRBD1. With V trimmed by 3 bases and J by 7 bases, 6 bases remained unmatched. This CDR3 has 14 amino acids. CDR1 is LGHNA, CDR2 YSLEER, per germline. CDR3: CASSHAGQGIEAFF. In DNA form, the CDR3 reads TGCGCCAGCAGCCATGCCGGACAGGGGATTGAAGCTTTCTTT.

The chain combines TRBV14 with TRBJ2-3, with unresolved D. V lost 1 base and J 4 bases, leaving 9 bases between the germline ends. The germline CDR1 and CDR2 sequences are SGHDN and FVKESK. The CDR3 has 14 amino acids. CDR3 residues: CASSQGLPPDTQYF. The CDR3 DNA is TGTGCCAGCAGCCAAGGGCTTCCGCCAGATACGCAGTATTTT. Together with reference TRBV14 and TRBJ2-3, the CDR3 gives the full variable domain: EAGVTQFPSHSVIEKGQTVTLRCDPISGHDNLYWYRRVMGKEIKFLLHFVKESKQDESGMPNNRFLAERTGGTYSTLKVQPAELEDSGVYFCASSQGLPPDTQYFGPGTRLTVL.

A single count supports this clonotype. The chain joins TRBV9 to TRBJ1-3; D is perhaps TRBD1 (6 bases). CDR1 is SGDLS and CDR2 is YYNGEE in the germline V gene. The CDR3 loop spans 16 amino acids. V lost 4 bases, J lost 0 bases, and 14 bases lay in between. CDR3 residues: CASSPQQGYSGNTIYF. The CDR3 nucleotides are TGTGCCAGCAGCCCACAACAGGGATACTCTGGAAACACCATATATTTT.

The rearrangement joins TRBV12-3 or TRBV12-4 to TRBJ2-5; no reliable D call. Deletions cut 2 bases from V and 4 bases from J, with 11 bases between. The CDR3 contains 14 residues. The CDR3 DNA reads as TGTGCCAGCAGTTTATCGGCCGTCCCAGAGACCCAGTACTTC. It specifies CASSLSAVPETQYF.

This clonotype has ten or more counts. This chain uses TRBV19 with TRBJ2-1; perhaps TRBD1 as D (5 bases). This CDR3 spans 15 amino acids. V was shortened by 3 bases and J by 4 bases, with 13 bases between the two germline ends. CDR1 and CDR2 (germline): LNHDA, SQIVND (reference sequence). CDR3 amino acids: CASSIQDTVYNEQFF. CDR3 sequence (DNA): TGTGCCAGTAGTATTCAGGACACCGTTTACAATGAGCAGTTCTTC. Full variable domain (remainder filled in from reference TRBV19 and TRBJ2-1): DGGITQSPKYLFRKEGQNVTLSCEQNLNHDAMYWYRQDPGQGLRLIYYSQIVNDFQKGDIAEGYSVSREKKESFPLTVTSAQKNPTAFYLCASSIQDTVYNEQFFGPGTRLTVL.

V is TRBV5-5 and J is TRBJ1-3; D unclear. CDR3 size: 12 residues. Germline V gene sequence: CDR1 SGHKS, CDR2 YYEKEE (reference sequence). V gave up 0 bases and J gave up 8 bases, with 6 bases separating them. The CDR3 bases are TGTGCCAGCAGCTTGGACCAGGACACCATATATTTT. Its translation: CASSLDQDTIYF.

This chain connects TRBV4-2 to TRBJ2-2, with a tentative D call TRBD1 (6 bases). There are 16 residues in the CDR3. Trimming left V 1 base short and J 1 base short, with 10 bases between. The germline V gene has CDR1 LGHNA and CDR2 YNFKEQ. In DNA, the CDR3 is TGTGCCAGCAGCCAAGTGGTGGGACAGAACACCGGGGAGCTGTTTTTT. Protein sequence: CASSQVVGQNTGELFF.

This chain joins TRBV28 and TRBJ2-5; D is perhaps TRBD2 (6 bases). Trimming left V 5 bases short and J 0 bases short, with 13 bases between. This CDR3 is 15 amino acids long. Germline assignment: CDR1 MDHEN and CDR2 SYDVKM. CDR3 in DNA: TGTGCCAGCAGTCCAATCCGGGGGTACCAAGAGACCCAGTACTTC. This translates into CASSPIRGYQETQYF.

The J gene is TRBJ2-5, the V gene TRBV20-1; 8 nucleotides line up with TRBD1. Germline CDR1 DFQATT, CDR2 SNEGSKA (reference sequence). The CDR3 loop spans 11 amino acids. The CDR3 DNA reads as TGCGCCCGACAGGGGCAAGAGACCCAGTACTTC. Protein product: CARQGQETQYF.

This clonotype appeared a few times. This chain joins TRBV5-5 and TRBJ1-5; D may be TRBD1 (6 bases). V lost 2 bases, J lost 6 bases, and 15 bases lay in between. Germline V gene data show CDR1 as SGHKS and CDR2 as YYEKEE (reference sequence). The CDR3 is 15 residues long. The CDR3 DNA sequence: TGTGCCAGCAGCTTAGCGACCGGGGGGCGTCAGCCCCAGCATTTT. Protein sequence: CASSLATGGRQPQHF.

This clonotype was seen more than once but under ten times. The chain couples TRBV7-2 to TRBJ1-2; 7 bases align to TRBD1. This CDR3 has 16 residues. The V segment lost 4 bases and the J segment 2 bases; nucleotides outside the gene matches: 10. Germline V gene sequence: CDR1 SGHTA, CDR2 FQGNSA. The CDR3 loop reads CASSSVHRDRNYGYTF. In nucleotides, the CDR3 is TGTGCCAGCAGCTCGGTTCACCGGGACAGAAACTATGGCTACACCTTC.

The V call is TRBV6-2 or TRBV6-3, the J call TRBJ1-4, with D perhaps TRBD1 (6 bases). The CDR3 sequence is 16 residues long. Germline V CDR1 and CDR2: MNHEY, SVGEGT. Trimming removed 5 bases from V and 0 bases from J, with 13 bases in between. The CDR3 here is CASSGTQTATNEKLFF. The DNA of the CDR3 is TGTGCCAGCAGTGGGACACAAACCGCAACTAATGAAAAACTGTTTTTT.

The genes are TRBV6-2 or TRBV6-3 and TRBJ2-5; D uncertain. CDR3 size: 17 residues. The ends were cut back, 4 bases at V and 2 bases at J, with 20 bases in the middle. CDR1 is MNHEY and CDR2 is SVGEGT in the germline V gene. The CDR3 protein is CASSFVHSRVTQETQYF. CDR3 nucleotides: TGTGCCAGCAGTTTTGTTCATAGTCGAGTCACACAAGAGACCCAGTACTTC.

This clonotype was found a few times. The rearrangement joins TRBV30 to TRBJ2-7, with D possibly matching TRBD2 (6 bases). With 0 bases removed from V and 2 bases from J, the gap between germline ends came to 14 bases. This CDR3 has 15 amino acids. Germline-derived CDR1 and CDR2 are GTSNPN and SVGIG (reference sequence). This CDR3 reads CAWSVDGTATYEQYF. CDR3 nucleotide sequence: TGTGCCTGGAGTGTAGATGGGACTGCTACCTACGAGCAGTACTTC.

The chain recombines TRBV6-6 with TRBJ1-4; tentatively, D is TRBD1 (6 bases). CDR3 length: 16 residues. V lost 4 bases, J lost 5 bases, and 17 bases lay in between. Germline CDR1 MNHNY, CDR2 SVGAGI (reference sequence). CDR3 in DNA: TGTGCCAGCAGTTCCCTCTGGGGGGCGATCAATGAAAAACTGTTTTTT. Translation gives CASSSLWGAINEKLFF.

The V and J genes are TRBV29-1 and TRBJ2-5; no clear D. The J call may be wrong; the DNA end is better matched by TRBJ2-7. This CDR3 spans 10 amino acids. Germline assignment: CDR1 SQVTM and CDR2 ANQGSEA. CDR3 coding DNA: TGCAGCGTCAGACTTGCCGAGCAGTACTTC. Translated: CSVRLAEQYF.

This clonotype was observed a handful of times. The chain couples TRBV7-2 to TRBJ1-1, with D possibly matching TRBD1 (6 bases). Germline CDR1 SGHTA, CDR2 FQGNSA. The CDR3 has 15 amino acids. V lost 2 bases, J lost 5 bases, and 15 bases lay in between. The CDR3 bases are TGTGCCAGCAGCTTACTTGGGTGGCAGGGGACTGAAGCTTTCTTT. Amino acid sequence: CASSLLGWQGTEAFF.

V and J are TRBV20-1 and TRBJ2-3; the match to TRBD1 covers 8 bases. The CDR3 is 15 amino acids. Germline loops: CDR1 DFQATT, CDR2 SNEGSKA (reference sequence). With 4 bases clipped from V and 0 bases from J, the junction kept 6 bases outside the gene matches. The CDR3 reads CSAIRTGPSTDTQYF. Written as DNA, the CDR3 is TGCAGTGCTATACGGACAGGGCCTAGCACAGATACGCAGTATTTT.

This rearrangement joins TRBV12-3 or TRBV12-4 to TRBJ2-3, with a weak D call TRBD2 (7 bases). This CDR3 is built from 15 residues. Trimming removed 7 bases at V and 1 base at J, with 15 bases between. The CDR3 nucleotides are TGTGCCAGCACCAACGAAGGGGGGGGCACAGATACGCAGTATTTT. Translation gives CASTNEGGGTDTQYF.

This sequence joins TRBV29-1 and TRBJ1-4; D gene unclear. This CDR3 is built from 12 residues. V lost 7 bases, J lost 4 bases, and 10 bases lay in between. Germline loops: CDR1 SQVTM, CDR2 ANQGSEA. CDR3 region: CSATVNNEKLFF. Written as DNA, the CDR3 is TGCAGCGCTACTGTAAATAATGAAAAACTGTTTTTT.

This clonotype was recorded a few times. The chain has TRBV14 and TRBJ2-1; D uncertain. Germline-derived CDR1 and CDR2 are SGHDN and FVKESK. Trimming shortened V by 8 bases and J by 7 bases, and 9 bases separated the two germline ends. The CDR3 spans 11 residues. The DNA of the CDR3 is TGTGCCAGCTCAATAAGGAATGAGCAGTTCTTC. This gives the protein CASSIRNEQFF. The full variable domain, in which reference TRBV14 and TRBJ2-1 provide the parts outside the CDR3, is EAGVTQFPSHSVIEKGQTVTLRCDPISGHDNLYWYRRVMGKEIKFLLHFVKESKQDESGMPNNRFLAERTGGTYSTLKVQPAELEDSGVYFCASSIRNEQFFGPGTRLTVL.

This clonotype occurred many times. The V call is TRBV7-2, the J call TRBJ2-5, with D uncertain. V was clipped by 4 bases and J by 0 bases, with 3 bases between them. This CDR3 region has 12 residues. The germline gives CDR1 SGHTA, CDR2 FQGNSA. The chain's CDR3 is CASSSYQETQYF. For the CDR3, the DNA is TGTGCCAGCAGCTCGTACCAAGAGACCCAGTACTTC.

This clonotype was seen a few times. This chain links TRBV20-1 with TRBJ2-3; D not certain. The CDR3 covers 12 residues. Per the germline V gene, CDR1 is DFQATT and CDR2 is SNEGSKA (reference sequence). V was shortened by 0 bases and J by 6 bases, with 7 bases between the two germline ends. The CDR3 DNA reads TGCAGTGCTAGAGAATATCAGGATACGCAGTATTTT. This encodes CSAREYQDTQYF.

The chain has TRBV12-3 or TRBV12-4 and TRBJ2-5; 9 nucleotides align to TRBD2. The CDR3 has 15 amino acids. The V and J ends lost 5 bases and 11 bases, in that order; junction bases with no gene match: 15. The CDR3 sequence: CASSPSSGALNEQYF. In DNA, the CDR3 is TGTGCCAGCAGTCCCTCTAGCGGGGCTTTGAATGAGCAGTACTTC.

This clonotype was detected only a few times. V is TRBV5-5 and J is TRBJ1-2; 10 bases agree with TRBD1. The germline V gene encodes CDR1 SGHKS and CDR2 YYEKEE (reference sequence). The CDR3 totals 17 residues. Trimming removed 4 bases from V and 4 bases from J; junction bases left unmatched: 13. For the CDR3, the DNA is TGTGCCAGCAGCCCTGGGACAGGGGACGCTCCTGCCTATGGCTACACCTTC. The encoded protein is CASSPGTGDAPAYGYTF.

This clonotype showed up many times. The V and J genes are TRBV10-3 and TRBJ2-1, with D perhaps being TRBD1 or TRBD2 (5 bases each). The CDR3 has 15 amino acids. V dropped 5 bases and J dropped 8 bases, with 19 bases sitting between them. Germline V CDR1 and CDR2: ENHRY, SYGVKD. The CDR3: CAISQGRIAGDEQFF. The CDR3 nucleotides are TGTGCCATCAGTCAGGGACGGATCGCAGGCGATGAGCAGTTCTTC.